The 13 T cell receptor beta chains below all came from one sample that was sequenced in a study of CD8+ T cells in alopecia areata listed by TCRdb under 2018. The library relied on the immunoSEQ multiplex PCR assay. To provide template for TCR sequencing, every sample had RNA extracted and reverse transcribed into cDNA. Drawn from immuneACCESS, this table holds only the in-frame rearrangements with V and J called that TCRdb kept. Clones are partly lost; checked studies trace under half to an unresolved V gene and leave the rest unexplained. A total of 130,000 to 150,000 clones appear in this sample, over 70% of them only once. Roughly 15% of the sample is held by the ten biggest clonotypes. Reading the label with the study, this specimen's time point is: baseline before oral tofacitinib. Sequenced here: CD8+ T cells sorted from blood, sampled at week 0. These receptors originate from a human donor with alopecia areata.

This chain links TRBV27 with TRBJ1-2, with D uncertain. Trimming took 2 bases from V and 2 from J, leaving 6 bases between them. This CDR3 region has 13 residues. Germline V gene lookup returns CDR1 MNHEY and CDR2 SMNVEV (reference sequence). The CDR3 is CASSLRANYGYTF. CDR3 DNA sequence: TGTGCCAGCAGTTTACGAGCGAACTATGGCTACACCTTC.

The chain recombines TRBV5-1 with TRBJ1-1, with D possibly being TRBD1 (5 bases). Germline V gives CDR1 SGHRS, CDR2 YFSETQ. The CDR3 is 15 amino acids. The V end lost 4 bases, the J end lost 4 bases, and 17 bases lay between the germline ends. This CDR3 is CASSGTGPYSTEAFF. Written as DNA, the CDR3 is TGCGCCAGCAGCGGGACCGGGCCCTATTCCACTGAAGCTTTCTTT.

The J gene is TRBJ1-3, the V gene TRBV9; D not resolved. CDR3 length: 15 residues. V shed 2 bases and J shed 0 bases, with 9 bases lying between them. Germline V gene sequence: CDR1 SGDLS, CDR2 YYNGEE. The CDR3 reads CASSVELSSGNTIYF. The CDR3, as DNA: TGTGCCAGCAGCGTTGAACTGAGCTCTGGAAACACCATATATTTT.

This chain connects TRBV10-3 to TRBJ2-1; 11 bases are shared with TRBD1. The CDR3 runs to 16 residues. Germline V CDR1 and CDR2: ENHRY, SYGVKD. J lost 8 bases, V lost 4 bases, and 10 bases had no gene match. The CDR3 sequence is CAISGDGTGGSDEQFF. DNA of the CDR3: TGTGCCATCAGTGGTGATGGGACAGGGGGTAGCGATGAGCAGTTCTTC.

The chain recombines TRBV14 with TRBJ1-1; TRBD1 aligns across 9 bases. Per the germline V gene, CDR1 is SGHDN and CDR2 is FVKESK. The length of the CDR3 is 14 residues. V was pared by 2 bases and J by 11 bases, with 9 bases of the junction left unmatched. CDR3 sequence: CASSQRDRVLEAFF. CDR3 DNA: TGTGCCAGCAGCCAACGGGACAGGGTTTTGGAGGCTTTCTTT.

This clone has a single count. The rearrangement links TRBV10-3 to TRBJ1-1; 8 nucleotides align to TRBD1. Losses at the gene ends were 5 bases for V and 5 bases for J; bases not matched to a gene: 7. Germline lookup yields CDR1 ENHRY and CDR2 SYGVKD. CDR3 length equals 14 residues. CDR3 region: CAISPQGAGTEAFF. CDR3 in DNA: TGTGCCATCAGTCCTCAGGGGGCAGGTACTGAAGCTTTCTTT.

The chain links TRBV30 to TRBJ1-1; no definite D call. The CDR3 consists of 12 residues. The V gene lost 0 bases and the J gene lost 6 bases, with 8 bases spanning the gap. Germline CDR1 GTSNPN, CDR2 SVGIG (reference sequence). DNA of the CDR3: TGTGCCTGGAGTGTGCCTAGGGCTGAAGCTTTCTTT. Translation: CAWSVPRAEAFF.

The J gene is TRBJ2-1, the V gene TRBV15; TRBD2 aligns across 13 bases. Germline values: CDR1 LNHNV, CDR2 YYDKDF (reference sequence). J gave up 6 bases and V 3 bases, and 11 bases lay outside the gene matches. The CDR3 extends over 18 amino acids. Here the CDR3 reads CATSSPSTSGGSRNEQFF. The CDR3 DNA is TGTGCCACCAGCAGTCCTTCGACTAGCGGGGGGAGCCGCAATGAGCAGTTCTTC.

The chain has TRBV27 and TRBJ2-7; maybe TRBD2 (5 bases). CDR3 length: 12 amino acids. Germline lookup yields CDR1 MNHEY and CDR2 SMNVEV (reference sequence). V lost 7 bases to trimming and J lost 6 bases, with 13 bases between them. Written as DNA, the CDR3 is TGTGCCAGCACGAGCGGCCAGTTCGAGCAGTACTTC. It encodes CASTSGQFEQYF.

The J gene is TRBJ2-1, the V gene TRBV29-1; D is perhaps TRBD1 (6 bases). Deletions cut 6 bases from V and 10 bases from J, with 16 bases between. The CDR3 is made up of 12 amino acids. Germline values: CDR1 SQVTM, CDR2 ANQGSEA. The CDR3 bases are TGCAGCGTCACAGGGAGACAAGGAGAGCAGTTCTTC. Its protein product is CSVTGRQGEQFF.

The gene calls are TRBV19 and TRBJ2-1, with D perhaps being TRBD1 or TRBD2 (6 bases each). The length of the CDR3 is 16 residues. V lost 8 bases, J lost 7 bases, and 24 bases lay in between. Germline V lookup: CDR1 LNHDA, CDR2 SQIVND (reference sequence). The CDR3 region is CASSSPRAGEANEQFF. The CDR3, as DNA: TGTGCCAGTTCTTCACCTCGGGCAGGGGAGGCAAATGAGCAGTTCTTC.

The genes are TRBV29-1 and TRBJ1-1, with 9 bases aligning to TRBD1. Germline V gives CDR1 SQVTM, CDR2 ANQGSEA. The CDR3 is 17 residues long. Germline trimming cut 7 bases from V and 0 bases from J; bases unmatched to any gene: 15. DNA of the CDR3: TGCAGCGCCGACTCGCCGGGGGACAGGGACTTGAACACTGAAGCTTTCTTT. Translation gives CSADSPGDRDLNTEAFF.

V is TRBV10-3 and J is TRBJ2-7; tentatively, D is TRBD2 (6 bases). V lost 0 bases to trimming and J lost 1 base, with 13 bases between them. Per germline, CDR1 ENHRY and CDR2 SYGVKD. This CDR3 is built from 16 residues. The CDR3 loop reads CAISESGGATSYEQYF. The DNA for the CDR3 is TGTGCCATCAGTGAGTCGGGGGGAGCTACATCCTACGAGCAGTACTTC.